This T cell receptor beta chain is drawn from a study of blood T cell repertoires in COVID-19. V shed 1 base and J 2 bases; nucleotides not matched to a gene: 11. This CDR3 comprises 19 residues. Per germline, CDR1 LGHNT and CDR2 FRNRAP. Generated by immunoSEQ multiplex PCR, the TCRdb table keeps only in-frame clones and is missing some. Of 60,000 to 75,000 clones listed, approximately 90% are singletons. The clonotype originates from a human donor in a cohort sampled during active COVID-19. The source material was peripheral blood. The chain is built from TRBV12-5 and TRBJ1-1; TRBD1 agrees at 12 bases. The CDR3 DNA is TGTGCTAGTGGTTTGGCTTTCGGGACAGGGGGCCCTAATAACACTGAAGCTTTCTTT. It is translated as CASGLAFGTGGPNNTEAFF.